The present TCR beta chain was sequenced within a study of blood T cell repertoires in COVID-19. The table came from immunoSEQ multiplex PCR; TCRdb's copy has only in-frame clones and leaves some out. The table has about 180,000 clones, around 85% seen once. This clone was seen repeatedly, ten times or more. Other DNA sequences of this sample code for an identical CDR3. CDR1 SGHRS and CDR2 YFSETQ come from the germline V gene. The CDR3 runs to 15 residues. V shed 1 base, J shed 0 bases, and the junction held 3 bases outside the gene matches. The receptor was derived from an elderly woman with acute or convalescent COVID-19. Sequenced: peripheral blood. This chain links TRBV5-1 with TRBJ1-1; 7 nucleotides agree with TRBD1. CDR3 protein: CASSLTGQVNTEAFF. The CDR3 nucleotides are TGCGCCAGCAGCTTGACCGGACAGGTGAACACTGAAGCTTTCTTT. Together with reference TRBV5-1 and TRBJ1-1, the CDR3 gives the full variable domain: KAGVTQTPRYLIKTRGQQVTLSCSPISGHRSVSWYQQTPGQGLQFLFEYFSETQRNKGNFPGRFSGRQFSNSRSEMNVSTLELGDSALYLCASSLTGQVNTEAFFGQGTRLTVV.